The 22 T cell receptor beta chains below come from one sample, sequenced in a study of regulatory T cells in long-lasting Graves disease (dated by TCRdb to about 2021). The method behind the library was multiplex PCR. The reads were generated on an Illumina HiSeq 4000. CDR3 regions were amplified by Arm-PCR with iRepertoire HTBI primers to construct TCR beta libraries. Using fastp at Q25 and MiXCR, TCRdb reprocessed the public reads and kept productive beta chains. Every entry covers one CDR3 protein and lists the most common genes and DNA from its rows. Counted in this sample were some 230,000 distinct CDR3 sequences; 15% to 20% of them appeared once. In total, the top ten clones hold approximately 20% of the sample. According to the study, the label for this sample's time point signals: newly diagnosed GD, antithyroid drugs for less than 3 months. For both TCR sequencing and RNA sequencing, RNA was extracted from PBMCs using TRIzol.

Sequenced here: peripheral blood mononuclear cells (PBMCs), sampled at new diagnosis, from a patient treated with antithyroid drugs. The receptor set was obtained from a female donor with Graves disease.

The table lists this clonotype with many counts. CDR3 DNA: TGTGCCAGCAGTGAAAGGGCTAGCAGGTTCAATGAGCAGTTCTTC. Amino acids: CASSERASRFNEQFF. The chain links TRBV6-1 to TRBJ2-1; the D gene is possibly TRBD2 (5 bases). The germline V gene encodes CDR1 MNHNS and CDR2 SASEGT. This CDR3 is 15 amino acids long. Trimming shortened V by 2 bases and J by 6 bases, and 14 bases separated the two germline ends.

This clonotype was picked up many times. The rearrangement uses TRBV24-1 and TRBJ2-1; the match to TRBD2 covers 15 bases. With V trimmed by 3 bases and J by 6 bases, 2 bases remained unmatched. CDR1 is KGHDR, CDR2 SFDVKD, per germline. The CDR3 is 16 amino acids. In DNA, the CDR3 is TGTGCCACCAGTGATATGGGACTAGCGGGAGGCAATGAGCAGTTCTTC. It codes for CATSDMGLAGGNEQFF.

This clonotype was picked up many times. V is TRBV24-1 and J is TRBJ2-3, with 9 bases that match TRBD1. Germline CDR1 and CDR2: KGHDR and SFDVKD. The CDR3 runs 17 residues. V lost 4 bases and J lost 2; bases outside the gene matches: 9. CDR3 sequence reads: CATSDHPGQGNTDTQYF. In nucleotides, the CDR3 is TGTGCCACCAGTGACCACCCGGGACAGGGAAACACAGATACGCAGTATTTT.

The chain joins TRBV12-3 or TRBV12-4 to TRBJ1-1, with D possibly matching TRBD1 (5 bases). The V and J ends lost 3 bases and 5 bases respectively, with 22 bases between them. The CDR3 length is 17 residues. The CDR3 sequence: CASSFTTPTRQGTEAFF. The CDR3 nucleotides are TGTGCCAGCAGTTTCACAACCCCAACCCGGCAGGGAACTGAAGCTTTCTTT.

This clonotype was detected many times. The CDR3 loop is CSAPGEGTEAFF. The CDR3 DNA reads TGCAGCGCTCCGGGGGAGGGCACTGAAGCTTTCTTT. The chain employs TRBV29-1 and TRBJ1-1; tentative D call: TRBD1 (5 bases). V was clipped by 7 bases and J by 4 bases, with 13 bases between them. Germline V gene data show CDR1 as SQVTM and CDR2 as ANQGSEA. The CDR3 runs 12 residues.

The table lists this clonotype with many counts. The chain combines TRBV24-1 with TRBJ1-5, with D perhaps TRBD1 (5 bases). The V gene's germline CDR1 is KGHDR and CDR2 SFDVKD. The CDR3 extends over 14 amino acids. The V gene lost 5 bases and the J gene lost 0 bases, with 7 bases spanning the gap. The CDR3 DNA sequence: TGTGCCACCAGTGCAGGGCTTAGCAATCAGCCCCAGCATTTT. It translates to CATSAGLSNQPQHF.

This clonotype was seen repeatedly, ten times or more. The gene calls are TRBV6-2 or TRBV6-3 and TRBJ2-3; 10 bases line up with TRBD2. The CDR3 runs to 15 residues. Germline loops: CDR1 MNHEY, CDR2 SVGEGT. Trimming cost V 6 bases and J 6 bases; bases outside gene matches: 9. In nucleotides, the CDR3 is TGTGCCAGCAGGACCCCTAGCGGGAGTGCCGATACGCAGTATTTT. Amino acids: CASRTPSGSADTQYF.

This clonotype appeared many times. The chain combines TRBV6-5 with TRBJ1-1; 8 nucleotides line up with TRBD1. Looked up from germline, CDR1 is MNHEY and CDR2 is SVGAGI. CDR3 size: 14 residues. V dropped 2 bases and J dropped 11; count of bases not matched to a gene: 10. The CDR3 DNA follows: TGTGCCAGCAGTTACAAAGGGACAGGCGGCCAGGCTTTCTTT. Residues: CASSYKGTGGQAFF.

This clonotype was seen ten or more times. The CDR3: CASSEGPADTQYF. The CDR3 DNA reads TGTGCCAGCAGTGAAGGCCCAGCGGATACGCAGTATTTT. The chain uses TRBV6-1 and TRBJ2-3; D unclear. From germline, CDR1 is MNHNS and CDR2 SASEGT. The CDR3 has 13 residues. Trimming left V 1 base short and J 6 bases short, with 8 bases between.

This clonotype appeared many times. This sequence joins TRBV5-5 and TRBJ2-3; no clear D. The ends were cut back, 3 bases at V and 4 bases at J, with 12 bases in the middle. This CDR3 comprises 14 residues. Germline V lookup: CDR1 SGHKS, CDR2 YYEKEE (reference sequence). Here the CDR3 DNA reads TGTGCCAGCAGCTCCCAATATGGGCCAGATACGCAGTATTTT. Translated: CASSSQYGPDTQYF.

In its sample, this clonotype was seen many times. V and J are TRBV30 and TRBJ1-5; no reliable D call. The germline V gene encodes CDR1 GTSNPN and CDR2 SVGIG (reference sequence). V was cut by 3 bases and J by 5 bases, with 29 bases left in between. This CDR3 has 19 residues. The CDR3 region is CAWSAGRTQRRHFYQPQHF. The DNA for the CDR3 is TGTGCCTGGAGCGCTGGCCGAACCCAACGACGGCATTTCTATCAGCCCCAGCATTTT.

This clonotype was seen at least ten times. The chain's CDR3 is CASSLVHSMRETQYF. CDR3 DNA sequence: TGTGCCAGCAGCTTAGTCCACAGTATGAGGGAGACCCAGTACTTC. V and J are TRBV7-2 and TRBJ2-5; D is uncertain. This CDR3 has 15 residues. Germline V lookup: CDR1 SGHTA, CDR2 FQGNSA. The ends were cut back, 1 base at V and 5 bases at J, with 14 bases in the middle.

In this sample, this clonotype turned up once. The junction does not match germline at one end; this may be a read error. This sequence joins TRBV30 and TRBJ1-4; maybe TRBD1 (5 bases). The germline V gene has CDR1 GTSNPN and CDR2 SVGIG (reference sequence). The CDR3 spans 13 residues. The CDR3 loop is CAWAGRDLGNLCF. The CDR3 coding sequence is TGTGCCTGGGCGGGGAGGGACCTCGGGAATCTGTGTTTT.

On this clonotype itself: A clone one base away is much larger, so this may be a read error. The chain is built from TRBV11-1 and TRBJ2-4; D may correspond to TRBD1 or TRBD2 (5 bases each). The ends were cut back, 3 bases at V and 3 bases at J, with 12 bases in the middle. The CDR3 is 15 residues long. The germline V gene encodes CDR1 SGHAT and CDR2 FQDESV (reference sequence). The CDR3, as DNA: TGTGCCAGCAGCTTTTGGGACGGCAACAAAAACATTCAGTACTTC. Encoded protein: CASSFWDGNKNIQYF.

This clonotype was seen at least ten times. The chain employs TRBV20-1 and TRBJ2-2, with 9 bases matching TRBD1. Germline V gene data show CDR1 as DFQATT and CDR2 as SNEGSKA (reference sequence). CDR3 length equals 15 residues. After removal of 3 bases from V and 0 bases from J, the junction contained 2 bases not matched to a gene. CDR3 bases: TGCAGTGCTAGTAGACAGGGGGCGAACACCGGGGAGCTGTTTTTT. Protein product: CSASRQGANTGELFF.

In this sample, this clonotype turned up many times. The chain is built from TRBV20-1 and TRBJ2-7; 9 bases agree with TRBD2. CDR3 length: 15 amino acids. Germline CDR1 and CDR2: DFQATT and SNEGSKA (reference sequence). V lost 0 bases and J lost 2; bases outside the gene matches: 5. CDR3 in amino acids: CSAREGAGGAYEQYF. CDR3 nucleotide sequence: TGCAGTGCTAGAGAGGGTGCGGGAGGGGCCTACGAGCAGTACTTC.

This clonotype was observed at least ten times. The gene calls are TRBV7-3 and TRBJ2-5, with 7 bases aligning to TRBD1. This CDR3 is 14 amino acids long. V trimming: 5 bases; J trimming: 5 bases; junction bases outside the gene matches: 8. The germline gives CDR1 SGHTA, CDR2 FQGTGA. CDR3 bases: TGTGCCAGCAGCCCAGGGGGTCCTGGCGAGACCCAGTACTTC. Translating it yields CASSPGGPGETQYF.

This clonotype was recorded a few times. The chain couples TRBV7-2 to TRBJ2-7; the D call may be TRBD1 or TRBD2 (5 bases each). Germline V gene data show CDR1 as SGHTA and CDR2 as FQGNSA. The CDR3 contains 14 residues. Trimming pared 2 bases from V and 1 base from J, leaving 9 bases between. CDR3 sequence reads: CASSLLGASYEQYF. The CDR3 region has the DNA TGTGCCAGCAGCTTACTCGGGGCTTCCTACGAGCAGTACTTC.

This clonotype has at least ten counts. This chain joins TRBV5-1 and TRBJ2-1; D is ambiguous. CDR1 is SGHRS and CDR2 is YFSETQ in the germline V gene. The V end was cut by 3 bases, the J end by 5 bases, with 9 bases between. The CDR3 is 13 amino acids. The CDR3, as DNA: TGCGCCAGCAGCTCAAGAGTAGACAATGAGCAGTTCTTC. Protein: CASSSRVDNEQFF.

This clonotype has more than one count but fewer than ten. One junction end does not reproduce the germline sequence, and a read error may be involved. J is TRBJ2-1 and V is TRBV20-1; D gene ambiguous. Germline V lookup: CDR1 DFQATT, CDR2 SNEGSKA (reference sequence). The CDR3 is 13 residues long. The CDR3 nucleotides read TGCAGTGCTGGAGAGCCGGCGGCGGAACAGCAGTTCTTC. Its protein is CSAGEPAAEQQFF.

This clonotype was observed at least ten times. The chain recombines TRBV6-1 with TRBJ1-2, with TRBD1 identical over 9 bases. The CDR3 consists of 13 residues. The germline V gene has CDR1 MNHNS and CDR2 SASEGT. V lost 6 bases and J lost 6; bases outside the gene matches: 5. The CDR3 here is CASSEGQGNGYTF. In nucleotides, the CDR3 is TGTGCCAGCAGCGAGGGACAGGGAAATGGCTACACCTTC.

The rearrangement uses TRBV12-3 or TRBV12-4 and TRBJ2-7; tentatively, D is TRBD2 (6 bases). The ends were cut back, 1 base at V and 0 bases at J, with 19 bases in the middle. The CDR3 loop spans 18 amino acids. In nucleotides, the CDR3 is TGTGCCAGCAGTTTAGTCACCCCTCAGCTCGGGAGCTCCTACGAGCAGTACTTC. It translates to CASSLVTPQLGSSYEQYF.